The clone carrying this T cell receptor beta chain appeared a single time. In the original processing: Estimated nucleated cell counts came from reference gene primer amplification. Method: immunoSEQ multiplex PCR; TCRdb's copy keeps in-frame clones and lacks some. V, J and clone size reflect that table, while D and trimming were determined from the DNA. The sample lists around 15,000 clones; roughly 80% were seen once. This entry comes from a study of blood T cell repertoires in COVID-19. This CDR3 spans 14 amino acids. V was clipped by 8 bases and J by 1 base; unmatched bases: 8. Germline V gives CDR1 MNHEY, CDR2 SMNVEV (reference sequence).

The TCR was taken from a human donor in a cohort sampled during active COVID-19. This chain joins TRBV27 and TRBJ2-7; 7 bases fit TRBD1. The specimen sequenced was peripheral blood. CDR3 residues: CASPGTAPSYEQYF. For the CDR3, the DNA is TGTGCCAGCCCGGGGACAGCGCCTTCCTACGAGCAGTACTTC.